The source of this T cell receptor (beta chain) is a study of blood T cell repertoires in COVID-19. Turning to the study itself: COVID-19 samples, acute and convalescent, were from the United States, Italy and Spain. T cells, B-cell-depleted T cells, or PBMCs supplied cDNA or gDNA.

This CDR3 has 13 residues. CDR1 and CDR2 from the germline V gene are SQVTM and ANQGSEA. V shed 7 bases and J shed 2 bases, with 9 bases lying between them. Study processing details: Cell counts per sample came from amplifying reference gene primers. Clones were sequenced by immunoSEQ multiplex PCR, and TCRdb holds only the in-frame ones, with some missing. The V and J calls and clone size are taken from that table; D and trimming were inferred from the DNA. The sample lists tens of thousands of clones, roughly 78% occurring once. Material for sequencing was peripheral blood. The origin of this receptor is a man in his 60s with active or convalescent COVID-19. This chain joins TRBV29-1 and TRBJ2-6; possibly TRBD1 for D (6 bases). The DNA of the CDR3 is TGCAGCGCTGGGACAACTGGGGCCAACGTCCTGACTTTC. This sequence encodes CSAGTTGANVLTF.